The 32 T cell receptor beta chains presented below share a single source sample, sequenced in a study of blood T cell repertoires in COVID-19. Assay used: immunoSEQ multiplex PCR; TCRdb lists only in-frame clones, some missing. The data hold under 250,000 clones, with around 92% observed a single time. Material: peripheral blood. The origin of the receptors is a man aged 25 to 45 with acute or convalescent COVID-19.

This clone has just one count. The V and J genes are TRBV30 and TRBJ1-6; the match to TRBD1 covers 9 bases. CDR3 size: 13 residues. Germline lookup yields CDR1 GTSNPN and CDR2 SVGIG (reference sequence). J gave up 13 bases and V 3 bases, and 7 bases lay outside the gene matches. The CDR3 DNA reads TGTGCCTGGAGCCGGACAGGGGTCTCCCCCCTCCACTTT. Protein sequence: CAWSRTGVSPLHF.

The V call is TRBV12-5, the J call TRBJ2-3; 11 bases are a match to TRBD2. The V gene end was trimmed by 2 bases and the J gene end by 6 bases; junction bases not matched to a gene: 7. Germline CDR1 and CDR2: LGHNT and FRNRAP. This CDR3 contains 16 residues. CDR3 nucleotides: TGTGCTAGTGGTTTGCCGACTAGCGGGGCACGCGATACGCAGTATTTT. It specifies CASGLPTSGARDTQYF.

The V gene is TRBV5-1, the J gene TRBJ2-1, with 10 bases aligning to TRBD2. The CDR3 runs 16 residues. Trimming removed 4 bases from V and 10 bases from J; junction bases left unmatched: 14. CDR1 SGHRS and CDR2 YFSETQ come from the germline V gene. In DNA form, the CDR3 reads TGCGCCAGCAGCCCCCCTAGCGGGGGCGTTTTGAGGGAGCAGTTCTTC. Translation gives CASSPPSGGVLREQFF.

This chain connects TRBV5-1 to TRBJ2-1; 9 positions match TRBD1. The CDR3 is 19 amino acids. Per the germline V gene, CDR1 is SGHRS and CDR2 is YFSETQ. The trim removed 1 base at V and 5 bases at J, leaving 16 bases unmatched. DNA for the CDR3: TGCGCCAGCAGCTTGTTAAGGGGACCGGGGACAGGGCAGAACAATGAGCAGTTCTTC. Its protein is CASSLLRGPGTGQNNEQFF.

The chain employs TRBV6-5 and TRBJ1-1; TRBD1 agrees at 7 bases. The CDR3 has 16 residues. CDR1 is MNHEY and CDR2 is SVGAGI in the germline V gene. J lost 0 bases, V lost 4 bases, and 8 bases had no gene match. The CDR3 DNA reads TGTGCCAGCAGTTGGACAGGAGGGGAAATGAACACTGAAGCTTTCTTT. Amino acids: CASSWTGGEMNTEAFF.

This chain links TRBV3-1 (or the pseudogene TRBV3-2) with TRBJ2-5, with D possibly being TRBD2 (6 bases). Trimming took 4 bases from V and 5 from J, leaving 11 bases between them. The CDR3 consists of 13 residues. Germline CDR1 and CDR2: LGHDT and YNNKEL (reference sequence). CDR3 nucleotide sequence: TGTGCCAGCAGCCGGGGGGTTGGGGAGACCCAGTACTTC. Its translation: CASSRGVGETQYF.

The chain combines TRBV9 with TRBJ2-7; TRBD1 matches at 11 bases. The V segment lost 3 bases and the J segment 6 bases; nucleotides outside the gene matches: 5. CDR1 and CDR2 (germline): SGDLS, YYNGEE. This CDR3 contains 14 residues. The CDR3 DNA reads TGTGCCAGCAGCGAGCGGACAGGGGGCGCCGAGCAGTACTTC. Translation gives CASSERTGGAEQYF.

The rearrangement joins TRBV5-1 to TRBJ1-2; weak D call: TRBD1 (6 bases). The germline V gene encodes CDR1 SGHRS and CDR2 YFSETQ. Trimming shortened V by 1 base and J by 8 bases, and 15 bases separated the two germline ends. The CDR3 is 14 residues long. CDR3 nucleotides: TGCGCCAGCAGCTTGAGAGCGCAGGGGCAGGGCTACACCTTC. Encoded protein: CASSLRAQGQGYTF.

This chain uses TRBV29-1 with TRBJ1-2; D gene unclear. V dropped 2 bases and J dropped 2 bases, with 9 bases sitting between them. Germline-derived CDR1 and CDR2 are SQVTM and ANQGSEA. CDR3 length: 13 amino acids. The CDR3 bases are TGCAGCGTTGAAAGGGAGGTGAACTATGGCTACACCTTC. Amino acid sequence: CSVEREVNYGYTF.

This rearrangement joins TRBV4-1 to TRBJ1-5; D ambiguous. The ends were cut back, 2 bases at V and 7 bases at J, with 12 bases in the middle. Per the germline V gene, CDR1 is MGHRA and CDR2 is YSYEKL. This CDR3 comprises 14 residues. Here the CDR3 DNA reads TGCGCCAGCAGCCAACTGTCGACCAGGCAGCCCCAGCATTTT. Translation: CASSQLSTRQPQHF.

This chain uses TRBV7-8 with TRBJ1-4; a possible D gene is TRBD1 (6 bases). CDR1 and CDR2 (germline): SGHVS, FQNEAQ. Trimming left V 2 bases short and J 7 bases short, with 14 bases between. The CDR3 length is 15 residues. CDR3: CASSLPQGSFEKLFF. The CDR3 DNA is TGTGCCAGCAGCTTACCACAGGGAAGTTTTGAAAAACTGTTTTTT.

The chain combines TRBV19 with TRBJ2-7, with D perhaps TRBD1 (6 bases). The CDR3 has 14 residues. Per germline, CDR1 LNHDA and CDR2 SQIVND (reference sequence). The germline V and J ends were trimmed by 4 bases and 8 bases, with 18 bases remaining between them. The CDR3 loop reads CASSTLKTGSKQYF. For the CDR3, the DNA is TGTGCCAGTAGTACGCTCAAAACAGGGAGTAAGCAGTACTTC.

The gene calls are TRBV5-1 and TRBJ2-5, with D possibly being TRBD1 (5 bases). This CDR3 spans 15 amino acids. Between the trimmed V and J ends, which lost 1 base and 1 base, there was a span of 11 bases. Germline V CDR1 and CDR2: SGHRS, YFSETQ. The CDR3 loop is CASSLRPGPQETQYF. In DNA, the CDR3 is TGCGCCAGCAGCTTGCGTCCAGGGCCCCAAGAGACCCAGTACTTC.

The genes are TRBV6-5 and TRBJ1-1; a weak D match, TRBD1 (5 bases). The V gene lost 0 bases and the J gene lost 0 bases, with 11 bases spanning the gap. The germline gives CDR1 MNHEY, CDR2 SVGAGI. The CDR3 is made up of 16 amino acids. The CDR3 DNA follows: TGTGCCAGCAGTTACTCGCCAGGGTCAATGAACACTGAAGCTTTCTTT. It encodes CASSYSPGSMNTEAFF.

V is TRBV19 and J is TRBJ2-1; 11 nucleotides match TRBD2. V gave up 7 bases and J gave up 3 bases; unmatched junction bases: 5. The CDR3 consists of 15 residues. CDR1 and CDR2 (germline): LNHDA, SQIVND (reference sequence). CDR3 region: CASTTTSGVYNEQFF. In DNA, the CDR3 is TGTGCCAGTACCACGACTAGCGGGGTCTACAATGAGCAGTTCTTC.

The chain links TRBV30 to TRBJ2-1, with D possibly being TRBD2 (6 bases). The germline CDR1 and CDR2 sequences are GTSNPN and SVGIG (reference sequence). This CDR3 region has 14 residues. Deletions cut 0 bases from V and 6 bases from J, with 12 bases between. CDR3 loop: CAWSVLGSGNEQFF. CDR3 DNA sequence: TGTGCCTGGAGTGTACTCGGGAGTGGCAATGAGCAGTTCTTC.

The rearrangement joins TRBV30 to TRBJ2-7; 8 bases align to TRBD1. Germline V lookup: CDR1 GTSNPN, CDR2 SVGIG (reference sequence). The CDR3 totals 15 residues. V was pared by 0 bases and J by 3 bases, with 7 bases of the junction left unmatched. This chain's CDR3 is CAWSVTGGVYYEQYF. The DNA of the CDR3 is TGTGCCTGGAGTGTAACAGGGGGAGTATACTACGAGCAGTACTTC. The whole variable domain, remainder taken from reference TRBV30 and TRBJ2-7, is SQTIHQWPATLVQPVGSPLSLECTVEGTSNPNLYWYRQAAGRGLQLLFYSVGIGQISSEVPQNLSASRPQDRQFILSSKKLLLSDSGFYLCAWSVTGGVYYEQYFGPGTRLTVT.

This sequence joins TRBV29-1 and TRBJ2-7; D might be TRBD1 (6 bases). The CDR3 sequence is 12 residues long. The V gene's germline CDR1 is SQVTM and CDR2 ANQGSEA. V dropped 6 bases and J dropped 1 base, with 10 bases sitting between them. The CDR3 DNA follows: TGCAGCGTACGGACAGCATCCTACGAGCAGTACTTC. It encodes CSVRTASYEQYF.

The chain is built from TRBV19 and TRBJ1-1; D is perhaps TRBD1 (6 bases). Between the trimmed V and J ends, which lost 6 bases and 5 bases, there was a span of 13 bases. CDR3 length: 13 residues. Germline V lookup: CDR1 LNHDA, CDR2 SQIVND (reference sequence). CDR3 sequence (DNA): TGTGCCAGTAGGACGTACAGGGAAACTGAAGCTTTCTTT. It yields the protein CASRTYRETEAFF.

The chain joins TRBV28 to TRBJ1-1; D is possibly TRBD1 (5 bases). The CDR3 consists of 14 residues. The V gene's germline CDR1 is MDHEN and CDR2 SYDVKM. Between the trimmed V and J ends, which lost 3 bases and 0 bases, there was a span of 8 bases. The CDR3: CASSLTAMNTEAFF. CDR3 bases: TGTGCCAGCAGTTTGACAGCTATGAACACTGAAGCTTTCTTT.

CDR3 coding DNA: TGTGCCAGCAGCTCGATCGGGCAGGGAAGAAATTCACCCCTCCACTTT. Translated: CASSSIGQGRNSPLHF. J is TRBJ1-6 and V is TRBV2, with D possibly matching TRBD1 (5 bases). Germline V lookup: CDR1 SNHLY, CDR2 FYNNEI. With 6 bases removed from V and 7 bases from J, the gap between germline ends came to 19 bases. The CDR3 contains 16 residues.

The CDR3 region is CASSPFLGANTEAFF. The CDR3 nucleotides are TGTGCCAGCAGCCCATTCTTAGGGGCGAACACTGAAGCTTTCTTT. The chain carries TRBV3-1 (or the pseudogene TRBV3-2) and TRBJ1-1; tentative D call: TRBD1 (5 bases). Trimming cost V 4 bases and J 1 base, with 13 bases left between them. Germline lookup yields CDR1 LGHDT and CDR2 YNNKEL (reference sequence). This CDR3 is 15 amino acids long.

The chain couples TRBV29-1 to TRBJ2-2, with a possible D match to TRBD2 (6 bases). V lost 4 bases and J lost 1, with 10 bases in between. The CDR3 consists of 14 residues. The V gene's germline CDR1 is SQVTM and CDR2 ANQGSEA. CDR3 protein: CSVGLELNTGELFF. The CDR3 DNA reads as TGCAGCGTTGGACTAGAATTGAACACCGGGGAGCTGTTTTTT.

The rearrangement uses TRBV6-6 and TRBJ2-5; 8 nucleotides align to TRBD1. With V trimmed by 6 bases and J by 2 bases, 20 bases remained unmatched. Per the germline V gene, CDR1 is MNHNY and CDR2 is SVGAGI (reference sequence). CDR3 length equals 19 residues. CDR3 sequence reads: CASSWDRPSTPPAQETQYF. The CDR3 region has the DNA TGTGCCAGCAGCTGGGACAGGCCCTCAACCCCTCCGGCACAAGAGACCCAGTACTTC.

About this clone itself: The germline gene is not matched at one end of the junction; a read error may be the cause. The chain recombines TRBV5-1 with TRBJ1-2; unclear D gene. The CDR3 totals 14 residues. From germline, CDR1 is SGHRS and CDR2 YFSETQ. The CDR3 coding sequence is TGCGCCAGCAGCTTGGCAGGCACGATCTATGACTACACCTTC. Translated, it gives CASSLAGTIYDYTF.

CDR3 bases: TGTGCCAGCTCACCAGGGCCTAATTCACCCCTCCACTTT. Residues: CASSPGPNSPLHF. The genes are TRBV18 and TRBJ1-6; D not resolved. Trimming removed 2 bases at V and 6 bases at J, with 5 bases between. The CDR3 is made up of 13 amino acids. Germline-derived CDR1 and CDR2 are KGHSH and LQKENI.

The chain links TRBV7-8 to TRBJ2-7, with TRBD1 matching over 7 bases. Germline CDR1 is SGHVS and CDR2 is FQNEAQ. Trimming removed 7 bases from V and 4 bases from J; junction bases left unmatched: 13. There are 15 residues in the CDR3. DNA of the CDR3: TGTGCCAGCACCAAAACCCGGGGACAGCCGTACGAGCAGTACTTC. It is translated as CASTKTRGQPYEQYF.

The V gene is TRBV21-1, the J gene TRBJ1-6. TRBV21-1 is deemed a pseudogene. This CDR3 has 17 residues. Written as DNA, the CDR3 is TGTGCCAGCAGCAAAGGGGCGGGAAGCACCTATAATTCACCCCTCCACTTT. Its translation: CASSKGAGSTYNSPLHF.

This clone was detected once. The V call is TRBV6-1, the J call TRBJ2-1; D not certain. CDR3 length: 15 amino acids. Trimming pared 3 bases from V and 9 bases from J, leaving 18 bases between. CDR1 and CDR2 (germline): MNHNS, SASEGT. The CDR3 sequence: CASSEGRRLFGEQFF. CDR3 DNA: TGTGCCAGCAGTGAGGGCCGCAGGTTGTTCGGTGAGCAGTTCTTC.

This chain connects TRBV30 to TRBJ1-1; D remains unclear. This CDR3 comprises 13 residues. The V end lost 7 bases, the J end lost 1 base, and 13 bases lay between the germline ends. The V gene's germline CDR1 is GTSNPN and CDR2 SVGIG (reference sequence). The CDR3 is CAFDEVPNTEAFF. The DNA for the CDR3 is TGTGCCTTTGATGAGGTCCCGAACACTGAAGCTTTCTTT.

The V gene is TRBV5-1, the J gene TRBJ2-3; TRBD1 might be the D (6 bases). The ends were cut back, 3 bases at V and 1 base at J, with 12 bases in the middle. The CDR3 has 15 amino acids. Germline V gene sequence: CDR1 SGHRS, CDR2 YFSETQ. The CDR3 loop is CASSYPQGRTDTQYF. The CDR3 coding sequence is TGCGCCAGCAGCTATCCACAGGGACGCACAGATACGCAGTATTTT.

A single count supports this clone. V gene TRBV10-3 combines with J gene TRBJ2-7, with a weak D call TRBD2 (6 bases). This CDR3 has 14 residues. Germline CDR1 ENHRY, CDR2 SYGVKD. Trimming left V 4 bases short and J 2 bases short, with 12 bases between. The CDR3 DNA reads TGTGCCATCAGTGTTGGACTACCTCCCTACGAGCAGTACTTC. Translated: CAISVGLPPYEQYF.